The source of this T cell receptor beta chain is a study of regulatory T cells in long-lasting Graves disease. The time point here: newly diagnosed GD, antithyroid drugs for less than 3 months. PBMC-derived RNA was used for the TCR library. Libraries of TCR beta came from iRepertoire HTBI primers plus Arm-PCR of CDR3 regions. TCRdb re-called the multiplex PCR reads with MiXCR, one entry per CDR3 protein. The sample contains 360,000 or so distinct CDR3 sequences, about a sixth of which appear only once. This clonotype was seen at least ten times. V dropped 7 bases and J dropped 2; count of bases not matched to a gene: 10. This CDR3 has 16 residues. Germline V gene lookup returns CDR1 SGHAT and CDR2 FQDESV (reference sequence). This sample also appeared in a second study, on T cells in Graves' hyperthyroidism and ophthalmopathy. That paper states: A first-round RT-PCR of the TCR CDR3 used the HTBI primer set.

The TCR sequence derives from a man aged 40-55 years with Graves disease. The sequenced sample was peripheral blood mononuclear cells (PBMCs), obtained at new diagnosis, from a patient treated with antithyroid drugs. The chain carries TRBV11-1 and TRBJ2-1; 8 bases agree with TRBD1. The CDR3 nucleotides are TGTGCCAGCAAAGATCAGGGGGCTAGGGCCTACAATGAGCAGTTCTTC. It translates to CASKDQGARAYNEQFF. Together with reference TRBV11-1 and TRBJ2-1, the CDR3 gives the full variable domain: EAEVAQSPRYKITEKSQAVAFWCDPISGHATLYWYRQILGQGPELLVQFQDESVVDDSQLPKDRFSAERLKGVDSTLKIQPAELGDSAMYLCASKDQGARAYNEQFFGPGTRLTVL.